This TCR beta chain was profiled in a study of memory CD4+ T cells and cytomegalovirus serostatus. Notes on this clone: Its antigen is not identified.

The sort gate was single viable CD3+CD4+CD8-CD45RO+ cells for memory CD4+ T cells. General study points: CD4+ memory repertoires contained about 40% of the 164 reported CMV TCRbeta sequences.

Method: immunoSEQ multiplex PCR; TCRdb's copy keeps in-frame clones and lacks some. This sample has 40,000 to 55,000 clones, with just over 75% found just once. The germline V and J ends were trimmed by 2 bases and 10 bases, with 18 bases remaining between them. The CDR3 consists of 16 residues. Germline V gives CDR1 KGHSH, CDR2 LQKENI. This receptor was obtained from an adult in good health and CMV-seronegative. The J gene is TRBJ1-6, the V gene TRBV18; D possibly corresponds to TRBD1 (6 bases). The sequenced sample consisted of memory CD4+ T cells from blood. CDR3 sequence (DNA): TGTGCCAGCTCACCAAAGGGGAACAGGGAGATATCACCCCTCCACTTT. It is translated as CASSPKGNREISPLHF. The full variable domain, its missing parts supplied by reference TRBV18 and TRBJ1-6, is NAGVMQNPRHLVRRRGQEARLRCSPMKGHSHVYWYRQLPEEGLKFMVYLQKENIIDESGMPKERFSAEFPKEGPSILRIQQVVRGDSAAYFCASSPKGNREISPLHFGNGTRLTVT.